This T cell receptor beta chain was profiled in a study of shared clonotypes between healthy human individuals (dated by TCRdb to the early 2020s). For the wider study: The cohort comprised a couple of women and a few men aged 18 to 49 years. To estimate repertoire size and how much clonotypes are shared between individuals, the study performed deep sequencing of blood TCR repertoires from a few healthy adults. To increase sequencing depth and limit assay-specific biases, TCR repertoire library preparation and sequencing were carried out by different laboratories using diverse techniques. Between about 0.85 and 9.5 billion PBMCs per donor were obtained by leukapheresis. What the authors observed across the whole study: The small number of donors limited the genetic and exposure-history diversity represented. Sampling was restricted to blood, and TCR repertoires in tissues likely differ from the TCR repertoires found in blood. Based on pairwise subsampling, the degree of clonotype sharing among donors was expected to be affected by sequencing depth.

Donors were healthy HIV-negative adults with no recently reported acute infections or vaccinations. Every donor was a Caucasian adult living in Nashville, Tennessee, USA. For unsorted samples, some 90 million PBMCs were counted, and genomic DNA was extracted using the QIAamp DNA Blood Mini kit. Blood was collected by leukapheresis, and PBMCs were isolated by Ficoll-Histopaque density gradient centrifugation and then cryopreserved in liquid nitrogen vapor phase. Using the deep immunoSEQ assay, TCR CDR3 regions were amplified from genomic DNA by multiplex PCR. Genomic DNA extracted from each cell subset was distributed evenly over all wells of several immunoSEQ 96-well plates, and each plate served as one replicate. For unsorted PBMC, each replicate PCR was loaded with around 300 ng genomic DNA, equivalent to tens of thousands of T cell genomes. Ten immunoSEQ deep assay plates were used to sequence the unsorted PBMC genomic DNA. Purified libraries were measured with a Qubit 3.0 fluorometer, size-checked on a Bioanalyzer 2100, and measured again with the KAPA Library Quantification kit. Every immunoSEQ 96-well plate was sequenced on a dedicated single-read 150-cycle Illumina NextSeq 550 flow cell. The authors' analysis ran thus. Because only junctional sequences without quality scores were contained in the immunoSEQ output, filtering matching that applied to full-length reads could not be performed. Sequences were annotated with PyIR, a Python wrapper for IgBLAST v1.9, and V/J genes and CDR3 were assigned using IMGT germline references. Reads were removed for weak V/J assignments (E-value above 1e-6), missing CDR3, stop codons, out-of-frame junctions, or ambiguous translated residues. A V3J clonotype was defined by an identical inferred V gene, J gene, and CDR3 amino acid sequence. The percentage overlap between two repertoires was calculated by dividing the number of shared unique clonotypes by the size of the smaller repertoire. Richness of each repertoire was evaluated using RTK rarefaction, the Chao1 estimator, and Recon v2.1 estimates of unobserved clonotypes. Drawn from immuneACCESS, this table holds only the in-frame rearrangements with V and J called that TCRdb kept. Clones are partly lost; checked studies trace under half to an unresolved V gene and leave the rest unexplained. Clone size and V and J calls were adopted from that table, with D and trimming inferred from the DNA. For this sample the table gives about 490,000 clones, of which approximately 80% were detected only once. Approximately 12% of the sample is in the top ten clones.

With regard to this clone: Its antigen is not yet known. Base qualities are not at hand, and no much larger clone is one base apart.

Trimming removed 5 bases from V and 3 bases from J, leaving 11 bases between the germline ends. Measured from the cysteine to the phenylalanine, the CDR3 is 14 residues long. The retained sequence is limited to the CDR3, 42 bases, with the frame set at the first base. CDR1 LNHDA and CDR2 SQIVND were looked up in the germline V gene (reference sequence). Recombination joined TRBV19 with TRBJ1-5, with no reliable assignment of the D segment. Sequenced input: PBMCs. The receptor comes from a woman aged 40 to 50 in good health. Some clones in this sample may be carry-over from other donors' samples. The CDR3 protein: CASSPGPHNQPQHF. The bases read TGTGCCAGTAGTCCAGGACCCCACAATCAGCCCCAGCATTTT.